This is a list of T cell receptor beta chains from one sample in a study of identical twins. TCRdb independently ran MiXCR on the 5' RACE reads; one entry per CDR3 protein. The profile shows some 660,000 distinct CDR3 sequences, 8.5% to 9.5% of them singletons. The sample was also reused in another study, on yellow fever vaccine responses in identical twins.

Sample: PBMCs. The origin of the receptors is a woman in her late teens or twenties in good health. The CDR3 runs from the conserved cysteine through the conserved F or W. The size field is filled for only some rows; it gives once, few, many or a size class.

cdr3_aa clone_size v_call
CASSQGTGTATYEQYF few TRBV14
CASFLSGAKNIQYF NA TRBV2
CASSVATGTSGRMIETQYF NA TRBV9
CASSLEGWGYTF many TRBV5-1
CASYPPPVVSTGELFF few TRBV7-9
CASSEAPESYEQYF NA TRBV2
CSARWADDPKAGWETQYF NA TRBV20-1
CASSRGWGREGPYEQYF few TRBV7-9
CSVEEGSPYEQYF many TRBV29-1
CASSHGQGTEKLFF many TRBV3-1
CASSFTRTTDTQYF many TRBV5-1
CASSSVNREETQYF few TRBV3-1
CSAGAGGIVKNIQYF once TRBV20-1
CAITTGTGTGETQYF many TRBV28
CASGLVGAIVTGELFF many TRBV4-2